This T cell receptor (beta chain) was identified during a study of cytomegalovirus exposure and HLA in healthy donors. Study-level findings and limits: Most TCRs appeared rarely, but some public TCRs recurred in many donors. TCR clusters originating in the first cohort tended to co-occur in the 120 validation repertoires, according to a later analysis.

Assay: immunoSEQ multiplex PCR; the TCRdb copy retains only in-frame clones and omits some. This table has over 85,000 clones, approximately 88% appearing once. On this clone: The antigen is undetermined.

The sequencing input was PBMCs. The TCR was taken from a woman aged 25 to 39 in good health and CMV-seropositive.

The CDR3 DNA follows: TGTGCCAGCACTGGAAAGGGAGGCTACAATGAGCAGTTCTTC. Its translation is CASTGKGGYNEQFF. The chain is built from TRBV27 and TRBJ2-1; weak D call: TRBD2 (6 bases). Germline CDR1 reads MNHEY; CDR2 reads SMNVEV (reference sequence). The CDR3 is 14 residues long. The ends were cut back, 7 bases at V and 3 bases at J, with 13 bases in the middle.